The 20 T cell receptor beta chains reported below all come from one sample, sequenced in a study of T cells expressing NK-cell markers. Reprocessing the 5' RACE reads, TCRdb reports a single entry for every CDR3 protein and omits DNA. Its table records around 550,000 distinct CDR3 sequences. The sequenced material came from blood T cells: a sorted CD56 or NKG2C T cell subset, CD4+ or CD8+ T cells, or bulk PBMC T cells (not recorded which). Receptors were obtained from a man aged 18-30 years in good health.

This chain connects TRBV29-1 to TRBJ2-5; as DNA is missing, the TRBD1 call by TCRdb cannot be tested. This CDR3 has 12 amino acids. Germline loops: CDR1 SQVTM, CDR2 ANQGSEA. CDR3: CSGGGYQETQYF.

The chain employs TRBV12-3 or TRBV12-4 and TRBJ2-7; TCRdb picks TRBD2, but there is no DNA to check that call. The CDR3 has 13 amino acids. This CDR3 is CASRTSGAYQQYF.

The rearrangement uses TRBV15 and TRBJ2-1; TCRdb's assignment of TRBD1 cannot be checked, as there is no DNA. The CDR3 consists of 12 residues. CDR1 is LNHNV and CDR2 is YYDKDF in the germline V gene (reference sequence). CDR3 protein: CATSGTVTEQFF.

The chain combines TRBV7-2 with TRBJ1-6. CDR1 and CDR2 from the germline V gene are SGHTA and FQGNSA. The CDR3 sequence is 13 residues long. The CDR3 region is CASSGLFGSPLHF.

The gene calls are TRBV20-1 and TRBJ2-2; TCRdb proposes TRBD2, but this gene call is untestable without DNA. The germline V gene encodes CDR1 DFQATT and CDR2 SNEGSKA (reference sequence). The CDR3 loop spans 14 amino acids. CDR3: CSARDPTRTGELFF.

V gene TRBV5-1 combines with J gene TRBJ2-1. This CDR3 comprises 18 residues. Germline-derived CDR1 and CDR2 are SGHRS and YFSETQ. CDR3 loop: CASSSTWNPSNSYNEQFF.

The CDR3 loop is CSAAWDRMRPDTQYF. The chain uses TRBV20-1 and TRBJ2-3; TCRdb outputs TRBD1, but without DNA this stays unchecked. The germline CDR1 and CDR2 sequences are DFQATT and SNEGSKA (reference sequence). The CDR3 has 15 residues.

The chain carries TRBV12-3 or TRBV12-4 and TRBJ2-7; there is no DNA to check the TCRdb D call of TRBD1. The CDR3 totals 14 residues. This CDR3 reads CASARTGRVDEQYF.

This chain joins TRBV24-1 and TRBJ2-6; absent DNA, TCRdb's TRBD1 call cannot be checked. CDR1 and CDR2 from the germline V gene are KGHDR and SFDVKD. This CDR3 region has 17 residues. This CDR3 reads CATAPAWTNSGANVLTF.

V gene TRBV2 combines with J gene TRBJ2-1; without DNA, the TCRdb call of TRBD2 cannot be checked. Germline assignment: CDR1 SNHLY and CDR2 FYNNEI. This CDR3 has 11 amino acids. The CDR3 loop reads CASQIGLDAFF.

J is TRBJ2-2 and V is TRBV27; TCRdb outputs TRBD1, but without DNA this stays unchecked. Germline CDR1 and CDR2: MNHEY and SMNVEV (reference sequence). This CDR3 is built from 13 residues. The chain's CDR3 is CASRQGAGGELFF.

J is TRBJ2-5 and V is TRBV5-6; with no DNA, the TCRdb D assignment of TRBD1 cannot be verified. The germline gives CDR1 SGHDT, CDR2 YYEEEE. The CDR3 is 15 residues long. This chain's CDR3 is CASSWGGTEQETQYF.

J is TRBJ2-7 and V is TRBV12-3 or TRBV12-4; with no DNA, the TCRdb D assignment of TRBD2 cannot be verified. This CDR3 contains 17 residues. CDR3 amino acids: CASSLSPLREGHYEQYF.

The V call is TRBV12-3 or TRBV12-4, the J call TRBJ2-3; TCRdb outputs TRBD2, but without DNA this stays unchecked. The CDR3 is 16 residues long. The CDR3 spells CASSFNGRASTDTQYF.

The chain combines TRBV9 with TRBJ2-5; TCRdb designates TRBD1, a call that cannot be tested without DNA. This CDR3 is built from 14 residues. Germline V lookup: CDR1 SGDLS, CDR2 YYNGEE. The CDR3 reads CASSRGDEGETQYF.

The chain uses TRBV29-1 and TRBJ1-5. The germline gives CDR1 SQVTM, CDR2 ANQGSEA. This CDR3 is 13 amino acids long. This CDR3 reads CSVSREGNQPQHF.

V is TRBV6-5 and J is TRBJ1-1. Germline CDR1 MNHEY, CDR2 SVGAGI. This CDR3 has 13 residues. CDR3 loop: CASSYSNGFEAFF.

The chain recombines TRBV6-2 or TRBV6-3 with TRBJ2-7; TCRdb outputs TRBD2, but without DNA this stays unchecked. The V gene's germline CDR1 is MNHEY and CDR2 SVGEGT. This CDR3 contains 14 residues. CDR3 amino acids: CASSVLAGVYEQYF.

The CDR3 spells CASSLVGAGEINEQFF. This chain connects TRBV5-6 to TRBJ2-1; checking the TCRdb D call of TRBD1 is not possible without DNA. The CDR3 has 16 residues. Germline V gene sequence: CDR1 SGHDT, CDR2 YYEEEE.

This chain uses TRBV2 with TRBJ2-1. The CDR3 spans 12 residues. Germline V gene sequence: CDR1 SNHLY, CDR2 FYNNEI. The CDR3 protein is CASTSANNEQFF.